This T cell receptor (beta chain) stems from a study of blood T cell repertoires in COVID-19. Study information: Both acute and convalescent COVID-19 samples were obtained from the United States, Italy and Spain. T cells, B-cell-depleted T cells, or PBMCs supplied cDNA or gDNA.

Authors' methods: Amplification with reference gene primers provided the estimates of nucleated cell counts. Repertoires were generated with immunoSEQ multiplex PCR, while TCRdb's copy carries only in-frame clones and drops some. V, J and clone size are those of that table, while D and trimming were read from the DNA. The profile shows approximately 50,000 clones, about 90% of them singletons. Germline V gene data show CDR1 as SNHLY and CDR2 as FYNNEI. V lost 8 bases, J lost 4 bases, and 12 bases lay in between. The CDR3 runs to 13 residues. The origin of this receptor is a human donor in a cohort sampled during active COVID-19. The chain uses TRBV2 and TRBJ1-3; D not certain. The specimen was peripheral blood. The DNA for the CDR3 is TGTGCCAGCTCTACCCAAATGGGAAACACCATATATTTT. Protein: CASSTQMGNTIYF.